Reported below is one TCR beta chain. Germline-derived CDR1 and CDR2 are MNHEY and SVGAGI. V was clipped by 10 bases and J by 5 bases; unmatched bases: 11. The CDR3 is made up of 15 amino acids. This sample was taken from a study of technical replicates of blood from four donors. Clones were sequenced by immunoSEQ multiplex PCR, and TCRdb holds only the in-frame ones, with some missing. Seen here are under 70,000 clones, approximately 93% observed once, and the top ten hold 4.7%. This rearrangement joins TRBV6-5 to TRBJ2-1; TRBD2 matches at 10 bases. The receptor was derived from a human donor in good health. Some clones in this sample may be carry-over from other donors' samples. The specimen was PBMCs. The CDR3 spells CATQLAGVGHNEQFF. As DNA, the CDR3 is TGTGCCACTCAGCTAGCGGGAGTAGGACACAATGAGCAGTTCTTC.